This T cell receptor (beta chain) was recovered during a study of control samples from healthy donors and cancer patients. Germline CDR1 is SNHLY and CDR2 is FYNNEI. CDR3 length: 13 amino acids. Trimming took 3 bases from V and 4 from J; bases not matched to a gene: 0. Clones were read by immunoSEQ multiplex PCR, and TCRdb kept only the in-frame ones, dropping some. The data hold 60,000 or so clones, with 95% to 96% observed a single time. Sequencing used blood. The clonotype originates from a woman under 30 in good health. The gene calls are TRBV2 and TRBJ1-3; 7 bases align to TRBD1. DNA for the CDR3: TGTGCCAGCAGTGAGGACAGGGGAAACACCATATATTTT. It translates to CASSEDRGNTIYF.